The 14 T cell receptor beta chains below all came from one sample that was sequenced in a study of cytotoxic CD8 clonotypes in ibrutinib-treated CLL. Sequenced by immunoSEQ multiplex PCR; TCRdb stores in-frame clones only, minus some. The repertoire has over 150,000 clones, about 80% of them found once; the top ten carry roughly 2%. The specimen was PBMCs, collected after 12 months of ibrutinib treatment. The receptor set was obtained from a human donor with chronic lymphocytic leukemia.

This clone was counted a few times. The rearrangement uses TRBV19 and TRBJ2-1; D is ambiguous. The V gene's germline CDR1 is LNHDA and CDR2 SQIVND (reference sequence). The CDR3 covers 14 residues. Trimming shortened V by 8 bases and J by 2 bases, and 13 bases separated the two germline ends. This chain's CDR3 is CASRFAGTYNEQFF. Here the CDR3 DNA reads TGTGCCAGTCGATTTGCAGGAACCTACAATGAGCAGTTCTTC.

The V call is TRBV6-5, the J call TRBJ2-7; 14 positions agree with TRBD2. The germline gives CDR1 MNHEY, CDR2 SVGAGI. CDR3 length: 15 amino acids. With V trimmed by 5 bases and J by 4 bases, 4 bases remained unmatched. The CDR3 DNA is TGTGCCAGCAGTCTCGGGACTAGCGGGAGTTACGAGCAGTACTTC. Protein: CASSLGTSGSYEQYF.

The chain has TRBV2 and TRBJ2-5; no definite D call. Germline V lookup: CDR1 SNHLY, CDR2 FYNNEI. The CDR3 totals 14 residues. The CDR3, as DNA: TGTACCTCGTTAATGGGCTCCCCCCAGGAGACCCAGTACTTC. Translating it yields CTSLMGSPQETQYF.

The table lists this clone with a count of one. The chain employs TRBV4-3 and TRBJ1-2; D not certain. Germline-derived CDR1 and CDR2 are LGHNA and YSLEER. The CDR3 has 14 residues. V was cut by 0 bases and J by 2 bases, with 7 bases left in between. The CDR3 sequence is CASSQEGMNYGYTF. The CDR3, as DNA: TGCGCCAGCAGCCAAGAGGGTATGAACTATGGCTACACCTTC.

In its sample, this clone was seen many times. The rearrangement links TRBV28 to TRBJ1-2; possible D gene TRBD1, 5 bases. Trimming took 4 bases from V and 4 from J, leaving 7 bases between them. The CDR3 extends over 12 amino acids. Looked up from germline, CDR1 is MDHEN and CDR2 is SYDVKM. CDR3 DNA sequence: TGTGCCAGCAGTTACAGGCTCTATGGCTACACCTTC. Its protein is CASSYRLYGYTF.

CDR3 sequence: CASSPVIGTGGHEQYF. In nucleotides, the CDR3 is TGTGCCAGCTCACCCGTAATCGGGACAGGGGGTCACGAGCAGTACTTC. The chain uses TRBV18 and TRBJ2-7; 11 bases fit TRBD1. There are 16 residues in the CDR3. J lost 5 bases, V lost 3 bases, and 9 bases had no gene match. The germline gives CDR1 KGHSH, CDR2 LQKENI.

V gene TRBV18 combines with J gene TRBJ1-2; TRBD1 might be the D (6 bases). There are 13 residues in the CDR3. Per germline, CDR1 KGHSH and CDR2 LQKENI. Between the trimmed V and J ends, which lost 4 bases and 5 bases, there was a span of 11 bases. The DNA of the CDR3 is TGTGCCAGCTCACGCGACAGGTTTTATGGCTACACCTTC. This sequence encodes CASSRDRFYGYTF.

The CDR3 region is CSVSPRSLTYNEQFF. The CDR3 DNA reads TGCAGCGTTTCCCCCAGGTCCCTGACCTACAATGAGCAGTTCTTC. The chain couples TRBV29-1 to TRBJ2-1; D remains ambiguous. V was cut by 5 bases and J by 2 bases, with 16 bases left in between. Germline V gives CDR1 SQVTM, CDR2 ANQGSEA. The CDR3 totals 15 residues.

The rearrangement uses TRBV6-6 and TRBJ2-2; maybe TRBD1 (5 bases). The CDR3 totals 12 residues. The V gene lost 6 bases and the J gene lost 7 bases, with 9 bases spanning the gap. Germline V lookup: CDR1 MNHNY, CDR2 SVGAGI (reference sequence). The CDR3 is CASRPDIGELFF. In nucleotides, the CDR3 is TGTGCCAGCAGGCCGGACATCGGGGAGCTGTTTTTT.

The V and J genes are TRBV19 and TRBJ2-5; D possibly corresponds to TRBD1 (6 bases). CDR1 and CDR2 (germline): LNHDA, SQIVND (reference sequence). Trimming took off 4 bases at V and 1 base at J, with 13 bases between the two ends. The CDR3 contains 15 residues. CDR3 protein: CASSKGTGLQETQYF. The CDR3 DNA is TGTGCCAGTAGTAAAGGAACAGGGCTCCAAGAGACCCAGTACTTC. Based on the CDR3 plus reference TRBV19 and TRBJ2-5, the full variable domain is DGGITQSPKYLFRKEGQNVTLSCEQNLNHDAMYWYRQDPGQGLRLIYYSQIVNDFQKGDIAEGYSVSREKKESFPLTVTSAQKNPTAFYLCASSKGTGLQETQYFGPGTRLLVL.

This clone was seen only a few times. The chain is built from TRBV28 and TRBJ1-2; no reliable D call. The ends were cut back, 2 bases at V and 5 bases at J, with 12 bases in the middle. The CDR3 runs 14 residues. Germline assignment: CDR1 MDHEN and CDR2 SYDVKM. CDR3 amino acids: CASSLAGSIYGYTF. The DNA of the CDR3 is TGTGCCAGCAGTTTAGCAGGAAGTATTTATGGCTACACCTTC.

The V and J genes are TRBV2 and TRBJ2-7, with TRBD1 matching 8 bases. V shed 4 bases and J 7 bases; nucleotides not matched to a gene: 6. This CDR3 is built from 13 residues. Germline loops: CDR1 SNHLY, CDR2 FYNNEI. The CDR3 DNA reads TGTGCCAGCAGTGGAGGGACAGGCCTTGAGCAGTACTTC. This encodes CASSGGTGLEQYF.

The chain has TRBV19 and TRBJ2-7; D gene ambiguous. V lost 10 bases, J lost 0 bases, and 13 bases lay in between. Germline-derived CDR1 and CDR2 are LNHDA and SQIVND (reference sequence). The length of the CDR3 is 13 residues. The CDR3 coding sequence is TGTGCCACTAAAGGTGGGGTCTCCTACGAGCAGTACTTC. It translates to CATKGGVSYEQYF.

V usage is TRBV19 and J usage is TRBJ2-2; D might be TRBD2 (5 bases). Germline CDR1 LNHDA, CDR2 SQIVND (reference sequence). CDR3 size: 15 residues. Trimming pared 2 bases from V and 5 bases from J, leaving 12 bases between. Here the CDR3 reads CASSISGSYTGELFF. The CDR3 DNA reads TGTGCCAGTAGTATAAGTGGGAGTTATACCGGGGAGCTGTTTTTT.